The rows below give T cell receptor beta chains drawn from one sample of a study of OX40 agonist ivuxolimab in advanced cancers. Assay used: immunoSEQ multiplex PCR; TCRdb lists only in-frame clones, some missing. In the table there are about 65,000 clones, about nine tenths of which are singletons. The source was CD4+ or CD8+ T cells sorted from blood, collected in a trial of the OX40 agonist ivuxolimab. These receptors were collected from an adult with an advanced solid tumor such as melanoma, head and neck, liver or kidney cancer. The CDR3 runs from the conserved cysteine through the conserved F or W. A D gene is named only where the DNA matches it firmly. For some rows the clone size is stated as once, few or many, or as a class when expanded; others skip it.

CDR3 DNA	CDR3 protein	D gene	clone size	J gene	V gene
TGTGCCAGCAGTTACACCGGGACAGGGGGCTCCGAGCAGTACTTC	CASSYTGTGGSEQYF	TRBD1	.	TRBJ2-7	TRBV6-6
TGTGCCAGCAGCTTAGGCGTAAACTATGGCTACACCTTC	CASSLGVNYGYTF	.	once	TRBJ1-2	TRBV7-2
TGTGCCAGCAGTTGGACAGGGGGGAAGTATGGCTACACCTTC	CASSWTGGKYGYTF	TRBD1	.	TRBJ1-2	TRBV6-1
TGTGCCAGCAGCACTCAGAGGGAGACCCAGTACTTC	CASSTQRETQYF	.	.	TRBJ2-5	TRBV11-2
TGTGCCAGCAGTGAAGCGGGCTGGCTAGATGGGTTCTTC	CASSEAGWLDGFF	.	.	TRBJ2-1	TRBV2
TGTGCCAGCTCACCAGTATCGAGCTCCTACAATGAGCAGTTCTTC	CASSPVSSSYNEQFF	.	.	TRBJ2-1	TRBV18
TGTGCCAGCAGTTACCTCGGGGGGAGCACAGATACGCAGTATTTT	CASSYLGGSTDTQYF	TRBD2	.	TRBJ2-3	TRBV6-6
TGCGCCAGCAGCGGGGGACAGGCTACCGAAAAACTGTTTTTT	CASSGGQATEKLFF	TRBD1	.	TRBJ1-4	TRBV5-1
TGTGCCAGCAGCTTAGTTAGGGTGAACACTGAAGCTTTCTTT	CASSLVRVNTEAFF	.	.	TRBJ1-1	TRBV7-9
TGTGCCAGCAGCAATGCAGGCCCCTACGAGCAGTACTTC	CASSNAGPYEQYF	.	.	TRBJ2-7	TRBV7-2
TGTGCCAGCATCCCAAGGGGTGCGGGGGGGCGCATCACCGGGGAGCTGTTTTTT	CASIPRGAGGRITGELFF	TRBD2	.	TRBJ2-2	TRBV7-2
TGTGCCAGCAGCGCGGGGGGCTGGACAGATACGCAGTATTTT	CASSAGGWTDTQYF	.	.	TRBJ2-3	TRBV9
TGTGCCAGCAGTGATATAGGGCGCAAGGAGAACTATGGCTACACCTTC	CASSDIGRKENYGYTF	.	.	TRBJ1-2	TRBV6-1
TGTGCCAGCGTGACTAACTATGGCTACACCTTC	CASVTNYGYTF	.	.	TRBJ1-2	TRBV6-5
TGTGCCAGCAGTTACTCGGTAGTGAACACTGAAGCTTTCTTT	CASSYSVVNTEAFF	.	.	TRBJ1-1	TRBV6-5
TGTGCCAGCAGTAGGGATAGGGATCAGCCCCAGCATTTT	CASSRDRDQPQHF	.	.	TRBJ1-5	TRBV7-9
TGTGCCAGCAGAATAGGTTCCTATAATTCACCCCTCCACTTT	CASRIGSYNSPLHF	.	.	TRBJ1-6	TRBV2
TGTGCCAGCAGGGCCGCGGGTAATTCACCCCTCCACTTT	CASRAAGNSPLHF	.	.	TRBJ1-6	TRBV27
TGTGCCAGCAGCTTGGGGCACAATGAGCAGTTCTTC	CASSLGHNEQFF	.	once	TRBJ2-1	TRBV5-4
TGTGCCAGCAGCTTACACCTCAATCAGCCCCAGCATTTT	CASSLHLNQPQHF	.	once	TRBJ1-5	TRBV7-8
TGCGCCAGCAGCTTCAATTCACAAAACATTCAGTACTTC	CASSFNSQNIQYF	.	.	TRBJ2-4	TRBV5-1
TGTGCCAGCAGCTTAGCGACAGGGGGAACGCAGTTCTTC	CASSLATGGTQFF	TRBD1	.	TRBJ2-1	TRBV7-2
TGTGCCAGCAGTTATATGGGGGCGGTTGGGAACACTGAAGCTTTCTTT	CASSYMGAVGNTEAFF	.	.	TRBJ1-1	TRBV6-5
TGTGCCAGCAAATTCACCGGGACAGGGGAGAAAGCGGCGGGCTACACCTTC	CASKFTGTGEKAAGYTF	TRBD1	.	TRBJ1-2	TRBV5-6
TGCGCCAGCAGTGAGAGTTCTACAGGGGCCGGGGGCTACACCTTC	CASSESSTGAGGYTF	TRBD1	.	TRBJ1-2	TRBV10-1
TGCAGTGCTAGAGATGGGTTTGGCTACACCTTC	CSARDGFGYTF	.	.	TRBJ1-2	TRBV20-1
TGCGCCAGCTCCCGGGGGGGCGCAACCACAGATACGCAGTATTTT	CASSRGGATTDTQYF	TRBD2	.	TRBJ2-3	TRBV5-1
TGTGCCACCAGCAGAGCGCCAAGGCCAGCGGCCGGAAACACCATATATTTT	CATSRAPRPAAGNTIYF	.	.	TRBJ1-3	TRBV15
TGTGCCAGCAGTTGGTCACCAGGGGCCTACGAGCAGTACTTC	CASSWSPGAYEQYF	.	.	TRBJ2-7	TRBV6-5
TGTGCCAGCACCTACCTGGGAGGAAACTATGGCTACACCTTC	CASTYLGGNYGYTF	.	.	TRBJ1-2	TRBV2
TGTGCCAGCAGTTTATTCCCGGGACAAGAGACCCAGTACTTC	CASSLFPGQETQYF	.	.	TRBJ2-5	TRBV27
TGTGCCAGCAGTGACCTCCGACAGGTCGCAAGTAACTATGGCTACACCTTC	CASSDLRQVASNYGYTF	.	.	TRBJ1-2	TRBV6-4
TGTGCCAGCAGCTTGACAGTCCTCCCAGGGGGTGGCTACACCTTC	CASSLTVLPGGGYTF	TRBD1	once	TRBJ1-2	TRBV5-4
TGTGCCAGCAGCAAGTGGCTAGAGCAGTACTTC	CASSKWLEQYF	.	.	TRBJ2-7	TRBV11-3
TGTGCCAGCAACACCCAGGGTTCCTACGAGCAGTACTTC	CASNTQGSYEQYF	.	.	TRBJ2-7	TRBV21-1
TGTGCCAGCGGGGGGCAGATCAATCAGCCCCAGCATTTT	CASGGQINQPQHF	.	.	TRBJ1-5	TRBV6-6
TGTGCCAGCACGGGACAGTCTGGTGAGACCCAGTACTTC	CASTGQSGETQYF	TRBD1	.	TRBJ2-5	TRBV27
TGTGCCAGCTGGGGGCAGCCACCTTCACCCCTCCACTTT	CASWGQPPSPLHF	.	.	TRBJ1-6	TRBV19
TGTGCCAGCAGTCCCGGACGGATGAACACTGAAGCTTTCTTT	CASSPGRMNTEAFF	.	.	TRBJ1-1	TRBV11-2
TGTGCCTGGGGAATCTCTGGGGCCAACGTCCTGACTTTC	CAWGISGANVLTF	.	.	TRBJ2-6	TRBV30
TGTGCCAGCAGCTTAAATAGCGGGGGTGTAGATACGCAGTATTTT	CASSLNSGGVDTQYF	TRBD2	once	TRBJ2-3	TRBV7-2
TGTGCCAGCAGTGACCAAATACAGGGATACGGGCAGCCCCAGCATTTT	CASSDQIQGYGQPQHF	.	.	TRBJ1-5	TRBV6-1
TGCGCCAGCAGCCAAGCCGGGACGGACAATTCACCCCTCCACTTT	CASSQAGTDNSPLHF	.	.	TRBJ1-6	TRBV4-1
TGTGCCAGCAGCTCAGGACAGAATGACTATGGCTACACCTTC	CASSSGQNDYGYTF	.	.	TRBJ1-2	TRBV5-4
TGTGCCAGCAGCTTAGATCACGGGGCGGGAAGGGGACGGTACGAGCAGTACTTC	CASSLDHGAGRGRYEQYF	.	.	TRBJ2-7	TRBV11-2